The 28 T cell receptor beta chains in this list originate from one sample, sequenced in a study of spatial heterogeneity in lung cancer. Time point here: sample taken at primary tumor resection. Sequencing was performed on whole RNA extracted from tumor and nontumor lung tissue, or from frozen PBMC, and the material was left unsorted. TCRdb passed the 5' RACE reads through MiXCR, listing each CDR3 protein once. The table has around 9,700 distinct CDR3 sequences, roughly 6.3% seen once; the top ten hold over 25%. This sample comprised PBMCs, obtained at surgery. These TCRs come from a male donor with early-stage non-small cell lung cancer.

This clonotype has a count of ten or more. This beta chain is a stray read from a library made for alpha chains; its abundance is not meaningful. The gene calls are TRBV6-2 or TRBV6-3 and TRBJ2-6; possibly TRBD2 for D (5 bases). Germline loops: CDR1 MNHEY, CDR2 SVGEGT. The CDR3 has 15 amino acids. V was cut by 10 bases and J by 0 bases, with 13 bases left in between. CDR3 nucleotide sequence: TGTGCCACCTCAGAGGGCGTCTCTGGGGCCAACGTCCTGACTTTC. Translating it yields CATSEGVSGANVLTF.

This clonotype is termed medium-sized. In a library made to pick up alpha chains, this beta chain is a stray read with a size that means little. The chain recombines TRBV29-1 with TRBJ2-1; a weak D match, TRBD1 (5 bases). V dropped 7 bases and J dropped 7 bases, with 14 bases sitting between them. This CDR3 has 12 residues. The germline V gene has CDR1 SQVTM and CDR2 ANQGSEA. The CDR3 is CSAKGARNEQFF. CDR3 DNA: TGCAGCGCCAAAGGGGCTAGGAATGAGCAGTTCTTC.

Ten or more counts support this clonotype. Since the library was made to target alpha chains, this beta chain is a stray read and its abundance is not meaningful. The chain links TRBV12-3 or TRBV12-4 to TRBJ1-2; D unclear. The germline V and J ends were trimmed by 3 bases and 6 bases, with 11 bases remaining between them. This CDR3 is built from 13 residues. The CDR3 loop is CASSFAQRDGYTF. The CDR3, as DNA: TGTGCCAGCAGTTTCGCCCAGCGGGATGGCTACACCTTC.

This clonotype occurred many times. This beta chain lies outside the target of a library built for alpha chains; its clone size means little. The chain carries TRBV19 and TRBJ2-3; possible D gene TRBD1, 6 bases. Trimming removed 0 bases from V and 3 bases from J, with 13 bases in between. Germline lookup yields CDR1 LNHDA and CDR2 SQIVND (reference sequence). The CDR3 runs to 16 residues. In DNA form, the CDR3 reads TGTGCCAGTAGTATAGATCTGTTCAGGGGAACAGATACGCAGTATTTT. It codes for CASSIDLFRGTDTQYF.

Points on this clonotype: Because the library targeted alpha chains, this beta chain is an off-target read whose size means little. The chain recombines TRBV20-1 with TRBJ2-3; D gene unclear. The CDR3 is 14 amino acids. Trimming stripped 0 bases from V and 2 bases from J, with 9 bases between. Germline-derived CDR1 and CDR2 are DFQATT and SNEGSKA (reference sequence). CDR3 nucleotides: TGCAGTGCTAGAGATCTACAGTCCACAGATACGCAGTATTTT. Amino acids: CSARDLQSTDTQYF.

This clonotype has at least ten counts. Since the library was made to target alpha chains, this beta chain is a stray read and its abundance is not meaningful. This chain links TRBV6-5 with TRBJ1-1; D gene ambiguous. CDR3 size: 15 residues. CDR1 is MNHEY and CDR2 is SVGAGI in the germline V gene. Deletions cut 5 bases from V and 4 bases from J, with 17 bases between. DNA of the CDR3: TGTGCCAGCAGTGACTATAGAGGTGGTAGCACTGAAGCTTTCTTT. Its translation: CASSDYRGGSTEAFF.

There are many counts of this clonotype. This beta chain represents an off-target read in a library built for alpha chains; its size is of limited meaning. The V gene is TRBV28, the J gene TRBJ2-1, with D perhaps TRBD1 (5 bases). Per the germline V gene, CDR1 is MDHEN and CDR2 is SYDVKM. Trimming left V 5 bases short and J 10 bases short, with 15 bases between. This CDR3 is 13 amino acids long. DNA for the CDR3: TGTGCCAGCAGTACAACAGGCAGACAGGAGCAGTTCTTC. Protein product: CASSTTGRQEQFF.

This clonotype is labeled as medium-sized. This beta chain lies outside the target of a library built for alpha chains; its clone size means little. The genes are TRBV29-1 and TRBJ2-3; unclear D gene. Trimming took 5 bases from V and 2 from J, leaving 5 bases between them. The CDR3 totals 11 residues. Looked up from germline, CDR1 is SQVTM and CDR2 is ANQGSEA. This CDR3 reads CSVTITDTQYF. The CDR3 DNA follows: TGCAGCGTTACCATCACAGATACGCAGTATTTT.

This clonotype was seen ten or more times. This beta chain is a stray sequence in a library constructed for alpha chains; its clone size is not meaningful. This sequence joins TRBV30 and TRBJ2-7; no definite D call. The germline V gene has CDR1 GTSNPN and CDR2 SVGIG (reference sequence). The CDR3 sequence is 13 residues long. Trimming took 3 bases from V and 6 from J, leaving 15 bases between them. The CDR3 sequence is CAWRGMVGSEQYF. As DNA, the CDR3 is TGTGCCTGGAGAGGAATGGTGGGATCCGAGCAGTACTTC.

This clonotype was recorded many times. As an off-target read in a library built for alpha chains, this beta chain has a frequency of little significance. The chain uses TRBV7-2 and TRBJ2-3; D unclear. In germline, CDR1 is SGHTA, CDR2 FQGNSA. Deletions cut 5 bases from V and 1 base from J, with 10 bases between. The CDR3 length is 14 residues. The chain's CDR3 is CASSRLVGTDTQYF. CDR3 nucleotide sequence: TGTGCCAGCAGCCGCCTGGTCGGCACAGATACGCAGTATTTT.

This clonotype is medium-sized. This beta chain represents an off-target read in a library built for alpha chains; its size is of limited meaning. This sequence joins TRBV29-1 and TRBJ1-3; D is unclear. CDR3 length equals 13 residues. V lost 2 bases and J lost 2, with 7 bases in between. Germline V gene data show CDR1 as SQVTM and CDR2 as ANQGSEA. CDR3 in DNA: TGCAGCGTTGAAAAGGGAGCTGGAAACACCATATATTTT. Protein: CSVEKGAGNTIYF.

Worth noting for this clonotype: This beta chain lies outside the target of a library built for alpha chains; its clone size means little. This chain links TRBV11-2 with TRBJ2-5, with 7 bases that match TRBD1. The CDR3 covers 15 residues. With V trimmed by 5 bases and J by 1 base, 7 bases remained unmatched. Germline CDR1 and CDR2: SGHAT and FQNNGV. This chain's CDR3 is CASSHRDSIQETQYF. CDR3 nucleotides: TGTGCCAGCAGCCACCGGGACAGCATCCAAGAGACCCAGTACTTC.

This clonotype rates as medium-sized. This beta chain is off target for a library built for alpha chains, so its abundance means little. The chain recombines TRBV6-2 or TRBV6-3 with TRBJ2-3; maybe TRBD2 (7 bases). The germline V gene encodes CDR1 MNHEY and CDR2 SVGEGT. V was cut by 7 bases and J by 2 bases, with 16 bases left in between. The CDR3 has 15 amino acids. In DNA form, the CDR3 reads TGTGCCAGCAACAGGGCCGGGGGGCCCACAGATACGCAGTATTTT. It translates to CASNRAGGPTDTQYF.

This clonotype was seen ten or more times. This beta chain is a stray sequence in a library constructed for alpha chains; its clone size is not meaningful. V is TRBV20-1 and J is TRBJ2-3, with D possibly matching TRBD2 (5 bases). The CDR3 sequence is 14 residues long. The ends were cut back, 0 bases at V and 4 bases at J, with 11 bases in the middle. Germline CDR1 is DFQATT and CDR2 is SNEGSKA (reference sequence). CDR3 region: CSARDQSGSDTQYF. In DNA form, the CDR3 reads TGCAGTGCTAGAGATCAAAGCGGCTCAGATACGCAGTATTTT.

This clonotype showed up many times. Because this beta chain is a stray read in a library intended to capture alpha chains, its abundance should not be given much weight. The CDR3 coding sequence is TGTGCCAGCAGGAGGGCTGACACTGAAGCTTTCTTT. It yields the protein CASRRADTEAFF. The chain recombines TRBV7-9 with TRBJ1-1; D not resolved. V was clipped by 6 bases and J by 3 bases, with 8 bases between them. Germline V CDR1 and CDR2: SEHNR, FQNEAQ (reference sequence). The CDR3 is made up of 12 amino acids. The full variable domain, in which reference TRBV7-9 and TRBJ1-1 provide the parts outside the CDR3, is DTGVSQNPRHKITKRGQNVTFRCDPISEHNRLYWYRQTLGQGPEFLTYFQNEAQLEKSRLLSDRFSAERPKGSFSTLEIQRTEQGDSAMYLCASRRADTEAFFGQGTRLTVV.

This clonotype is medium-sized (0.01 to 0.1%). This beta chain is an unintended read in a library built for alpha chains; its size means little. This rearrangement joins TRBV6-2 or TRBV6-3 to TRBJ2-5; D not certain. This CDR3 has 15 amino acids. V lost 1 base to trimming and J lost 1 base, with 10 bases between them. Germline V lookup: CDR1 MNHEY, CDR2 SVGEGT. The CDR3 nucleotides are TGTGCCAGCAGTTACTTCCAGCCGGGCCAAGAGACCCAGTACTTC. Protein sequence: CASSYFQPGQETQYF.

As regards this clonotype: The size of this beta chain means little, since it is a stray read in a library made for alpha chains. The chain uses TRBV28 and TRBJ1-6; 8 bases match TRBD1. The CDR3 contains 15 residues. Germline V gives CDR1 MDHEN, CDR2 SYDVKM. V dropped 6 bases and J dropped 4; count of bases not matched to a gene: 5. The CDR3 spells CASSPGQAYNSPLHF. DNA of the CDR3: TGTGCCAGCAGCCCGGGACAGGCTTATAATTCACCCCTCCACTTT.

This clonotype was counted at least ten times. In a library made to pick up alpha chains, this beta chain is a stray read with a size that means little. The gene calls are TRBV30 and TRBJ2-3; 8 bases agree with TRBD1. Germline CDR1 and CDR2: GTSNPN and SVGIG (reference sequence). The CDR3 runs 11 residues. CDR3: CGQGNTDTQYF. The CDR3 coding sequence is TGTGGACAGGGGAACACAGATACGCAGTATTTT.

Regarding this clonotype: The library was built for alpha chains, so this beta chain is an off-target read and its size means little. The V gene is TRBV20-1, the J gene TRBJ2-7; 7 bases line up with TRBD2. This CDR3 spans 15 amino acids. V lost 0 bases to trimming and J lost 3 bases; unmatched junction nucleotides: 8. Germline CDR1 DFQATT, CDR2 SNEGSKA (reference sequence). The CDR3 region has the DNA TGCAGTGCTAGAGATCAAAGGACTAGTAACTACGAGCAGTACTTC. Translating gives CSARDQRTSNYEQYF.

In the case of this clonotype: The library was built for alpha chains, so this beta chain is an off-target read and its size means little. The V call is TRBV20-1, the J call TRBJ2-7, with no clear D. With 5 bases removed from V and 1 base from J, the gap between germline ends came to 12 bases. The CDR3 consists of 13 residues. Looked up from germline, CDR1 is DFQATT and CDR2 is SNEGSKA (reference sequence). The CDR3 reads CSAPPLGSYEQYF. CDR3 DNA sequence: TGCAGTGCTCCCCCCCTGGGTTCCTACGAGCAGTACTTC.

This clonotype has ten or more counts. This beta chain is an off-target read within a library intended for alpha chains, so its frequency means little. The chain uses TRBV4-1 and TRBJ2-5; 7 bases are a match to TRBD1. Germline assignment: CDR1 MGHRA and CDR2 YSYEKL. The CDR3 is made up of 16 amino acids. V trimming: 4 bases; J trimming: 5 bases; junction bases outside the gene matches: 13. This CDR3 reads CASSPPRARGMETQYF. CDR3 bases: TGCGCCAGCAGCCCCCCCCGGGCCAGGGGGATGGAGACCCAGTACTTC.

The table lists this clonotype with many counts. One end of the junction fails to match germline, which may point to a read error. This beta chain lies outside the target of a library built for alpha chains; its clone size means little. V gene TRBV7-9 combines with J gene TRBJ1-2, with D tentatively TRBD1 (6 bases). The CDR3 spans 14 residues. Germline V CDR1 and CDR2: SEHNR, FQNEAQ (reference sequence). CDR3 nucleotide sequence: TGCACGGGGGCAGAAGCCATTTCTAACTATGGCTACACCTTC. As protein: CTGAEAISNYGYTF.

This clonotype was detected ten times or more. Because the library targeted alpha chains, this beta chain is an off-target read whose size means little. This chain uses TRBV5-1 with TRBJ2-1; 10 nucleotides agree with TRBD2. CDR1 SGHRS and CDR2 YFSETQ come from the germline V gene. After removal of 0 bases from V and 9 bases from J, the junction contained 6 bases not matched to a gene. The CDR3 runs to 15 residues. The CDR3, as DNA: TGCGCCAGCAGCTTGGCCTCTAGCGGGAGTTCTGAGCAGTTCTTC. Translation gives CASSLASSGSSEQFF.

This clonotype was observed many times. The size of this beta chain means little, since it is a stray read in a library made for alpha chains. The chain joins TRBV7-2 to TRBJ1-1; no clear D gene. The CDR3 contains 14 residues. V lost 6 bases and J 2 bases, leaving 13 bases between the germline ends. Germline V gene data show CDR1 as SGHTA and CDR2 as FQGNSA. CDR3 residues: CASRNLNSNTEAFF. The CDR3 DNA reads TGTGCCAGCAGAAACTTGAATAGTAACACTGAAGCTTTCTTT. Filled out from reference TRBV7-2 and TRBJ1-1, the complete variable domain reads GAGVSQSPSNKVTEKGKDVELRCDPISGHTALYWYRQSLGQGLEFLIYFQGNSAPDKSGLPSDRFSAERTGGSVSTLTIQRTQQEDSAVYLCASRNLNSNTEAFFGQGTRLTVV.

There are a few counts of this clonotype. This beta chain appears as a stray read in a library generated for alpha chains; its size is not informative. The chain links TRBV18 to TRBJ1-1, with TRBD1 as a possible D gene (6 bases). The length of the CDR3 is 14 residues. CDR1 is KGHSH and CDR2 is LQKENI in the germline V gene. V dropped 3 bases and J dropped 1 base, with 9 bases sitting between them. Here the CDR3 DNA reads TGTGCCAGCTCACCCGGACAGTCGAACACTGAAGCTTTCTTT. Encoded protein: CASSPGQSNTEAFF.

This clonotype occurred many times. This beta chain is an off-target read within a library intended for alpha chains, so its frequency means little. The chain carries TRBV5-1 and TRBJ2-5, with D tentatively TRBD2 (5 bases). The V end was cut by 0 bases, the J end by 12 bases, with 12 bases between. Looked up from germline, CDR1 is SGHRS and CDR2 is YFSETQ. This CDR3 has 12 residues. The CDR3 region has the DNA TGCGCCAGCAGCTTGGACGGAGCGGTTAAGTACTTC. Translation gives CASSLDGAVKYF.

Relative to its sample, this clonotype is medium-sized (0.01 to 0.1%). This beta chain turned up in a library designed for alpha chains; as an off-target read, its abundance says little. The J gene is TRBJ2-2, the V gene TRBV7-8; D unresolved. Germline values: CDR1 SGHVS, CDR2 FQNEAQ. This CDR3 is 13 amino acids long. Trimming left V 1 base short and J 8 bases short, with 8 bases between. CDR3 in amino acids: CASSLGGWGELFF. The CDR3 coding sequence is TGTGCCAGCAGCTTAGGAGGATGGGGGGAGCTGTTTTTT.

This clonotype was observed at least ten times. Since the library was made to target alpha chains, this beta chain is a stray read and its abundance is not meaningful. This sequence joins TRBV20-1 and TRBJ2-1; 7 nucleotides agree with TRBD2. J gave up 7 bases and V 7 bases, and 10 bases lay outside the gene matches. Looked up from germline, CDR1 is DFQATT and CDR2 is SNEGSKA (reference sequence). CDR3 length equals 13 residues. For the CDR3, the DNA is TGCAGTGGCCTCGGTGGGACTACTAATGAGCAGTTCTTC. Translating gives CSGLGGTTNEQFF.